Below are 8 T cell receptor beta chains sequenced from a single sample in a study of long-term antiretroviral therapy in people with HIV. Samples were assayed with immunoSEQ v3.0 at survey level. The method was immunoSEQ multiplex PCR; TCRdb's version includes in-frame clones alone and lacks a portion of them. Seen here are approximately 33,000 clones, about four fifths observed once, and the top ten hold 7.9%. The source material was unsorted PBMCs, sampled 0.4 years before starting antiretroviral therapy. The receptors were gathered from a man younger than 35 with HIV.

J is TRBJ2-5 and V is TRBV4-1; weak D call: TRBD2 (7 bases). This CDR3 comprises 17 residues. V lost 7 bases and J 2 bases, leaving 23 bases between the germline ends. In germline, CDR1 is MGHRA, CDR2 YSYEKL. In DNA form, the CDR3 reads TGCGCCAGCACCAAAGAGGGCGCGGGGGCCATACAAGAGACCCAGTACTTC. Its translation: CASTKEGAGAIQETQYF.

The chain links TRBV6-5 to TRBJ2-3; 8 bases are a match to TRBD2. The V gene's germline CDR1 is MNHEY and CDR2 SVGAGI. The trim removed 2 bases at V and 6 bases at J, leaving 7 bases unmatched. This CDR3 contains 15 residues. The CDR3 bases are TGTGCCAGCAGTTACCGGGGGGGGTCCTCGGATACGCAGTATTTT. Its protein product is CASSYRGGSSDTQYF.

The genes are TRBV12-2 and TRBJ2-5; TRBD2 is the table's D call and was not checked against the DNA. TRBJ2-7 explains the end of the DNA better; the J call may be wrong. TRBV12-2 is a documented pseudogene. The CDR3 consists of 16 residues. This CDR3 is CASRFSESLRSYEQYF. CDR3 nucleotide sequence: TGTGCAAGTCGCTTTAGCGAATCACTGAGATCCTACGAGCAGTACTTC.

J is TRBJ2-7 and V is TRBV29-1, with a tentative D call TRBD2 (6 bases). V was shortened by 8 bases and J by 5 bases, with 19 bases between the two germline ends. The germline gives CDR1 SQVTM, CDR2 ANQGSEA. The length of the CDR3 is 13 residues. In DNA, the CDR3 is TGCAGCATCTGGACTACACCCGGCGACGAGCAGTACTTC. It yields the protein CSIWTTPGDEQYF.

This CDR3 is CASSYSEVGYNSPLHF. The CDR3 nucleotides read TGTGCCAGCAGTTACTCGGAAGTTGGATATAATTCACCCCTCCACTTT. The chain links TRBV6-5 to TRBJ1-6; no firm D call. The germline V gene has CDR1 MNHEY and CDR2 SVGAGI. The ends were cut back, 0 bases at V and 4 bases at J, with 10 bases in the middle. The length of the CDR3 is 16 residues.

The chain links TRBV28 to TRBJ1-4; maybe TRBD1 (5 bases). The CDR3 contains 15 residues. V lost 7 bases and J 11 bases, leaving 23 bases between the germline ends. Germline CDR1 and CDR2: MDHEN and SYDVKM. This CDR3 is CASTTPRRGAWKLFF. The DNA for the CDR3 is TGTGCCAGCACCACACCACGGAGAGGGGCCTGGAAACTGTTTTTT. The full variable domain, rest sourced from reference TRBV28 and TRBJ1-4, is DVKVTQSSRYLVKRTGEKVFLECVQDMDHENMFWYRQDPGLGLRLIYFSYDVKMKEKGDIPEGYSVSREKKERFSLILESASTNQTSMYLCASTTPRRGAWKLFFGSGTQLSVL.

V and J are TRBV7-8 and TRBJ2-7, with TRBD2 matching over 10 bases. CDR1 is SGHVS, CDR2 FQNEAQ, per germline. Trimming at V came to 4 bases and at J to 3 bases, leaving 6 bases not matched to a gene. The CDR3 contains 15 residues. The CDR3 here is CASSSPGLARYEQYF. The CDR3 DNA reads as TGTGCCAGCAGCTCCCCGGGACTAGCGCGCTACGAGCAGTACTTC.

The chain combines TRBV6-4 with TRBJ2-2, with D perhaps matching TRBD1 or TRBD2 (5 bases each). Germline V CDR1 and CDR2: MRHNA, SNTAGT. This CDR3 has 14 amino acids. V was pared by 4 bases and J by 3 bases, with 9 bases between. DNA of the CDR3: TGTGCCAGCAGTGGCCAGGGAGACACCGGGGAGCTGTTTTTT. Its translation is CASSGQGDTGELFF.